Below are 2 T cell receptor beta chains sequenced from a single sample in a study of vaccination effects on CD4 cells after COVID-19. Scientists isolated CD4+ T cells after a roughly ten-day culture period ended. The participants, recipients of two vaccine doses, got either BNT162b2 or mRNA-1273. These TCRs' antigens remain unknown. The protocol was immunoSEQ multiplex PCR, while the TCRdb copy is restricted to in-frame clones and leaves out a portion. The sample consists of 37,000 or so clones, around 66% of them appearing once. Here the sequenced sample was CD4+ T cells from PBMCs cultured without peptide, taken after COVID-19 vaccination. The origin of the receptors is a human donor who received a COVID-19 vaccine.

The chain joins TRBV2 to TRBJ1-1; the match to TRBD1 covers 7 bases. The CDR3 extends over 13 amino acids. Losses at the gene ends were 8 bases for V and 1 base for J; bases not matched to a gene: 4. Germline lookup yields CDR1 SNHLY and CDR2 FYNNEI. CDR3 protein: CASSQGENTEAFF. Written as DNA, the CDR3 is TGTGCCAGCTCTCAGGGGGAGAACACTGAAGCTTTCTTT.

In nucleotides, the CDR3 is TGTGCCAGCAGGCGAGGGGGGGACTACAATGAGCAGTTCTTC. Protein sequence: CASRRGGDYNEQFF. This chain links TRBV25-1 with TRBJ2-1; D may be TRBD2 (7 bases). The CDR3 runs 14 residues. Trimming stripped 6 bases from V and 3 bases from J, with 12 bases between. Germline CDR1 and CDR2: MGHDK and SYGVNS.